The rows below give T cell receptor beta chains drawn from one sample of a study of shared clonotypes between healthy human individuals. Here immunoSEQ multiplex PCR was the method, and the copy in TCRdb shows in-frame clones only, minus some. The sample records over 2 million clones, 85% to 95% being singletons. The sequenced material came from naive CD8+ T cells sorted from blood. The receptors shown here come from a man younger than 35 in good health. Each CDR3 is given with its conserved first and last residue. D genes are given only for firm matches. A row's size may be missing; if present it is once, few, many or a size class.

D gene	J gene	V gene	clone size	CDR3 protein	CDR3 DNA
-	TRBJ2-7	TRBV2	-	CAHLSSNYEQYF	TGTGCCCATCTTAGCAGCAACTACGAGCAGTACTTC
-	TRBJ1-4	TRBV9	-	CASTRDTGGVREKLFF	TGTGCCAGCACTCGGGACACCGGAGGGGTTAGGGAAAAACTGTTTTTT
TRBD2	TRBJ2-3	TRBV10-3	-	CAISGGGGDTQYF	TGTGCCATCAGTGGCGGGGGGGGAGATACGCAGTATTTT
-	TRBJ2-7	TRBV10-3	-	CAISGVGLEAYEQYF	TGTGCCATCAGTGGTGTGGGACTCGAGGCCTACGAGCAGTACTTC
-	TRBJ2-3	TRBV2	-	CASEGDPSDTQYF	TGTGCCAGCGAGGGGGATCCGTCAGATACGCAGTATTTT
TRBD1	TRBJ2-3	TRBV7-9	-	CASSPPPGQAITDTQYF	TGTGCCAGCAGCCCACCGCCGGGACAGGCGATCACAGATACGCAGTATTTT
TRBD2	TRBJ2-1	TRBV7-2	-	CASSISGRGYNEQFF	TGTGCCAGCAGCATTAGCGGGAGAGGGTACAATGAGCAGTTCTTC
-	TRBJ2-7	TRBV27	-	CASSLLLGVYEQYF	TGTGCCAGCAGTTTATTACTGGGCGTCTACGAGCAGTACTTC
-	TRBJ1-6	TRBV19	once	CASSPFRAVDDNSPLHF	TGTGCCAGTAGTCCCTTTAGAGCGGTCGACGATAATTCACCCCTCCACTTT
-	TRBJ1-1	TRBV27	once	CASTGPGTEAFF	TGTGCCAGCACGGGGCCAGGGACTGAAGCTTTCTTT
-	TRBJ2-7	TRBV7-9	-	CASSLAQGFYYEQYF	TGTGCCAGCAGCTTAGCGCAGGGGTTTTACTACGAGCAGTACTTC
-	TRBJ2-6	TRBV14	-	CASSHLFPGHASGANVLTF	TGTGCCAGCAGCCACCTATTCCCGGGACACGCCTCTGGGGCCAACGTCCTGACTTTC
-	TRBJ2-1	TRBV13	-	CASSLEGGGPYNEQFF	TGTGCCAGCAGCTTAGAGGGGGGAGGGCCCTACAATGAGCAGTTCTTC
-	TRBJ2-3	TRBV10-1	-	CASSEARITDTQYF	TGCGCCAGCAGTGAGGCCAGGATAACAGATACGCAGTATTTT
TRBD1	TRBJ2-1	TRBV29-1	once	CSVRTGESPSYNEQFF	TGCAGCGTTCGGACAGGGGAATCACCTTCCTACAATGAGCAGTTCTTC
-	TRBJ2-3	TRBV4-3	-	CASSQEGLAGTDTQYF	TGCGCCAGCAGCCAAGAGGGTCTAGCTGGCACAGATACGCAGTATTTT
TRBD2	TRBJ2-7	TRBV7-6	-	CASSPTSGRADEQYF	TGTGCCAGCAGCCCGACTAGCGGGAGGGCCGACGAGCAGTACTTC
-	TRBJ1-3	TRBV11-2	-	CASRYQVGAGNTIYF	TGTGCCAGCAGGTACCAGGTCGGGGCTGGAAACACCATATATTTT
-	TRBJ2-3	TRBV27	-	CASSLEQDYTDTQYF	TGTGCCAGCAGTTTAGAACAGGACTACACAGATACGCAGTATTTT
-	TRBJ1-6	TRBV6-5	few	CASSYSESPLHF	TGTGCCAGCAGTTATTCTGAGTCACCCCTCCACTTT
-	TRBJ2-7	TRBV5-8	-	CASSWRGTYEQYF	TGTGCCAGCAGCTGGAGGGGAACCTACGAGCAGTACTTC
-	TRBJ1-3	TRBV4-3	-	CASSQDRSSLGNTIYF	TGCGCCAGCAGCCAAGATCGTAGCAGTCTTGGAAACACCATATATTTT
TRBD1	TRBJ1-5	TRBV18	-	CASSSGQGIDQPQHF	TGTGCCAGCTCATCGGGACAGGGAATCGATCAGCCCCAGCATTTT